This is a list of T cell receptor beta chains from one sample in a study of siplizumab effects on memory and regulatory T cells. The method was immunoSEQ multiplex PCR; TCRdb's version includes in-frame clones alone and lacks a portion of them. The table has about 62,000 clones, 70% to 80% seen once. Sequencing was done on a sample of memory CD4+ T cells sorted from blood. The source of these receptors is a human donor in good health. Each CDR3 is given with its conserved first and last residue. The D gene is left open where the match is weak. Clone size is not always given. Where it is, it says once, few, many or a class for expanded clones.

CDR3 protein | CDR3 DNA | clone size | J gene | V gene | D gene
CASSVAGTGGQETQYF | TGTGCCAGCAGCGTCGCCGGGACAGGGGGCCAAGAGACCCAGTACTTC | NA | TRBJ2-5 | TRBV9 | TRBD1
CASSSERRVSRTETADTQYF | TGTGCCAGCAGCTCAGAAAGGAGGGTCAGCCGAACAGAAACGGCAGATACGCAGTATTTT | NA | TRBJ2-3 | TRBV7-7 | NA
CASSFGQGGGGYTF | TGTGCCAGCAGTTTTGGACAGGGGGGAGGTGGCTACACCTTC | NA | TRBJ1-2 | TRBV6-6 | TRBD1
CASIGNGNTIYF | TGTGCCAGCATTGGTAATGGAAACACCATATATTTT | NA | TRBJ1-3 | TRBV6-5 | NA
CASSFRRLGNTEAFF | TGTGCCAGCAGTTTCCGTAGGCTTGGTAACACTGAAGCTTTCTTT | NA | TRBJ1-1 | TRBV27 | NA
CASRLSLGNTQYF | TGTGCCAGCAGACTCAGTCTAGGGAATACGCAGTATTTT | few | TRBJ2-3 | TRBV6-5 | NA
CASSAGEGGGLGTDTQYF | TGTGCCAGCAGCGCCGGAGAGGGCGGGGGGCTGGGGACAGATACGCAGTATTTT | NA | TRBJ2-3 | TRBV9 | TRBD2
CASSLGLWGRGTEAFF | TGTGCCAGCAGCTTAGGGCTGTGGGGGAGGGGGACTGAAGCTTTCTTT | NA | TRBJ1-1 | TRBV7-9 | NA
CASTLQGPSEQYF | TGTGCCAGCACCTTACAGGGCCCAAGTGAGCAGTACTTC | NA | TRBJ2-7 | TRBV6-1 | NA
CASSLTAGAFF | TGTGCCAGCAGCTTAACCGCAGGAGCTTTCTTT | NA | TRBJ1-1 | TRBV7-9 | NA
CASSPGGSISTDTQYF | TGTGCCAGCAGTCCCGGGGGGTCGATTAGCACAGATACGCAGTATTTT | NA | TRBJ2-3 | TRBV5-6 | TRBD2
CSVERVYEQYF | TGCAGTGTGGAACGGGTCTACGAGCAGTACTTC | once | TRBJ2-7 | TRBV20-1 | NA
CASRRDRGNEQFF | TGTGCCAGTAGAAGAGACAGGGGCAATGAGCAGTTCTTC | NA | TRBJ2-1 | TRBV19 | TRBD1
CASSTGEYLNTEAFF | TGTGCCAGCTCAACTGGGGAGTACCTGAACACTGAAGCTTTCTTT | NA | TRBJ1-1 | TRBV18 | NA